The text below deals with one TCR beta chain. The antigen is undetermined. CDR3 length: 23 residues. From germline, CDR1 is SEHNR and CDR2 FQNEAQ (reference sequence). Naive CD8+ T cells were CD45RO-CCR7+CD27+CD95-. The data are from a study of CXCR3-negative and CXCR3-positive naive CD8 T cells. Study-level information: Close to 135 million TRB reads were obtained in total, which works out to about 1.5 +/- 0.3 million per library.

TRB cDNA was prepared as libraries by UMI-labeled 5' RACE. TCRdb reworked the 5' RACE reads into one entry per CDR3 protein, no DNA. The sample table includes around 140,000 distinct CDR3 sequences. Study-level points and caveats: Naive subsets were similarly diverse, while memory CD8+ repertoires were much less diverse.

Sequenced input: naive CXCR3- CD8+ T cells from blood. Subset specified: CD45RO-CCR7+CD27+CD95- naive CD8+ T cells lacking CXCR3 (TNR3-). The TCR originated in a human donor in good health. Some clones in this sample may be carry-over from other donors' samples. The chain links TRBV7-9 to TRBJ2-2; TCRdb lists TRBD1, though no DNA is available to test this call. The CDR3 loop reads CASSFPRMSFGVPPESNTGELFF. Using reference TRBV7-9 and TRBJ2-2 for the parts outside the CDR3, the full variable domain is DTGVSQNPRHKITKRGQNVTFRCDPISEHNRLYWYRQTLGQGPEFLTYFQNEAQLEKSRLLSDRFSAERPKGSFSTLEIQRTEQGDSAMYLCASSFPRMSFGVPPESNTGELFFGEGSRLTVL.